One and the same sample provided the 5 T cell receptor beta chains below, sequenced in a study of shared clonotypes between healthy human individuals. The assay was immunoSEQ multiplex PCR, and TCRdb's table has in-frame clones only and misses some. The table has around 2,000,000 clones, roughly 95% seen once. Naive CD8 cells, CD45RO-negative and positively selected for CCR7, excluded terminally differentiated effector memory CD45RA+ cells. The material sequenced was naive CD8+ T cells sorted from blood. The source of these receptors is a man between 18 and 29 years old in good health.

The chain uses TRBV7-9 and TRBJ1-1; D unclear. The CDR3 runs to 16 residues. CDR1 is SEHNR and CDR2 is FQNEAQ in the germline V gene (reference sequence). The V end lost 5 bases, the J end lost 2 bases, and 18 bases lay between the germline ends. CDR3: CASSPDTEGPNTEAFF. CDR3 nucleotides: TGTGCCAGCAGCCCAGACACCGAGGGCCCTAACACTGAAGCTTTCTTT.

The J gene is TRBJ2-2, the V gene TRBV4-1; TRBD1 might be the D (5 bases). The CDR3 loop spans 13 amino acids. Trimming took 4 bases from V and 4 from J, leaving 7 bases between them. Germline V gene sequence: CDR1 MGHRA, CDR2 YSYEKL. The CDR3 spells CASSPQGTGELFF. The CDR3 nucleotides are TGCGCCAGCAGCCCCCAGGGCACCGGGGAGCTGTTTTTT.

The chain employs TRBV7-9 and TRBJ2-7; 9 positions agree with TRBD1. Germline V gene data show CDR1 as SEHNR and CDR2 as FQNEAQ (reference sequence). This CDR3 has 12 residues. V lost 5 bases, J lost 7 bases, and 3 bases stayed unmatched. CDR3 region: CASSTTGGEQYF. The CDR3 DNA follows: TGTGCCAGCAGCACGACAGGGGGGGAGCAGTACTTC.

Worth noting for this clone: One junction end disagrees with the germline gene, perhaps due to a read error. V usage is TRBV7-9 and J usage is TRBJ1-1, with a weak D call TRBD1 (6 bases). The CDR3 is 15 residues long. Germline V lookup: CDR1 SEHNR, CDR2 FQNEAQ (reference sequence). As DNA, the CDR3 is TGTGCCAGCAGCTTAGCGGACCAGGGGAACCCTGAAGCTTTCTTT. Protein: CASSLADQGNPEAFF.

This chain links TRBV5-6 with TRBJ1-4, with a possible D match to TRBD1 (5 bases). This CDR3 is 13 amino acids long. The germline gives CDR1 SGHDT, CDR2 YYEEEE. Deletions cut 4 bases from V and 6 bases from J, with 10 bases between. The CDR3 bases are TGTGCCAGCAGCCCGGGGACGGATGAAAAACTGTTTTTT. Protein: CASSPGTDEKLFF. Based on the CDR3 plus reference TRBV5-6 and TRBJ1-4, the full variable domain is DAGVTQSPTHLIKTRGQQVTLRCSPKSGHDTVSWYQQALGQGPQFIFQYYEEEERQRGNFPDRFSGHQFPNYSSELNVNALLLGDSALYLCASSPGTDEKLFFGSGTQLSVL.